The 26 T cell receptor beta chains in this list originate from one sample, sequenced in a study of blood T cell repertoires in COVID-19. The assay was immunoSEQ multiplex PCR, and TCRdb's table has in-frame clones only and misses some. The data hold roughly 120,000 clones, with around four fifths observed a single time. Sample: peripheral blood. These receptor sequences come from a man at least 80 years old with COVID-19, enrolled during active disease.

The V call is TRBV5-1, the J call TRBJ2-3, with 11 bases matching TRBD1. Germline CDR1 is SGHRS and CDR2 is YFSETQ. This CDR3 spans 15 amino acids. The V segment lost 4 bases and the J segment 1 base; nucleotides outside the gene matches: 2. The CDR3 is CASSTGQGGTDTQYF. As DNA, the CDR3 is TGCGCCAGCAGCACGGGACAGGGGGGCACAGATACGCAGTATTTT.

This clone was seen ten or more times. J is TRBJ1-1 and V is TRBV5-1, with D possibly TRBD1 on 5 matching bases. Germline V gene lookup returns CDR1 SGHRS and CDR2 YFSETQ. The CDR3 loop spans 13 amino acids. Trimming stripped 1 base from V and 5 bases from J, with 9 bases between. This CDR3 is CASSLFRGTEAFF. CDR3 coding DNA: TGCGCCAGCAGCTTGTTTAGGGGAACTGAAGCTTTCTTT.

The V and J genes are TRBV6-5 and TRBJ2-5, with 7 bases fitting TRBD1. Germline V gives CDR1 MNHEY, CDR2 SVGAGI. This CDR3 has 15 amino acids. Unmatched junction bases numbered 10, after V lost 6 bases and J lost 3 bases. CDR3 sequence: CASSLRADRKETQYF. CDR3 DNA: TGTGCCAGCAGCCTACGGGCGGACAGGAAAGAGACCCAGTACTTC.

This clone was counted a single time. The chain is built from TRBV6-2 or TRBV6-3 and TRBJ2-2, with 10 positions matching TRBD1. Germline V gene lookup returns CDR1 MNHEY and CDR2 SVGEGT. This CDR3 comprises 15 residues. Trimming took 5 bases from V and 10 from J; bases not matched to a gene: 10. CDR3 nucleotide sequence: TGTGCCAGCAGTGCGCCGGGACAGGGGAGGGTGGAGCTGTTTTTT. Translation: CASSAPGQGRVELFF.

The V call is TRBV5-6, the J call TRBJ2-3, with TRBD2 matching over 11 bases. Per germline, CDR1 SGHDT and CDR2 YYEEEE. The CDR3 consists of 16 residues. J was trimmed by 5 bases and V by 4 bases; bases with no gene match: 9. The CDR3 nucleotides read TGTGCCAGCAGCCTATTAGCGGGAGGGCGGCAAGATACGCAGTATTTT. Protein product: CASSLLAGGRQDTQYF.

This chain uses TRBV29-1 with TRBJ1-2, with 10 bases matching TRBD1. Germline V lookup: CDR1 SQVTM, CDR2 ANQGSEA. The ends lost 7 bases at V and 4 bases at J; junction bases unmatched: 3. This CDR3 comprises 12 residues. In nucleotides, the CDR3 is TGCAGCGAAGGGGACAGGGGCTATGGCTACACCTTC. This codes for CSEGDRGYGYTF. Full variable domain (remainder filled in from reference TRBV29-1 and TRBJ1-2): SAVISQKPSRDICQRGTSLTIQCQVDSQVTMMFWYRQQPGQSLTLIATANQGSEATYESGFVIDKFPISRPNLTFSTLTVSNMSPEDSSIYLCSEGDRGYGYTFGSGTRLTVV.

This chain links TRBV5-5 with TRBJ2-3, with TRBD2 matching over 7 bases. CDR1 is SGHKS, CDR2 YYEKEE, per germline (reference sequence). The CDR3 is 14 residues long. V gave up 3 bases and J gave up 5 bases; unmatched junction bases: 6. CDR3 loop: CASSWERDEDTQYF. CDR3 DNA: TGTGCCAGCAGCTGGGAGCGGGACGAAGATACGCAGTATTTT.

The chain carries TRBV28 and TRBJ1-2, with TRBD1 identical over 9 bases. Germline CDR1 MDHEN, CDR2 SYDVKM. J gave up 7 bases and V 2 bases, and 14 bases lay outside the gene matches. The CDR3 spans 17 residues. The CDR3 reads CASSLPGTGRVRRGYTF. In DNA, the CDR3 is TGTGCCAGCAGTTTACCCGGGACAGGGAGGGTTAGGCGTGGCTACACCTTC.

The CDR3 DNA sequence: TGTGCCAGCAGCCCCCAGGGCAATCAGCCCCAGCATTTT. It translates to CASSPQGNQPQHF. The V call is TRBV9, the J call TRBJ1-5; D uncertain. In germline, CDR1 is SGDLS, CDR2 YYNGEE. V lost 4 bases and J lost 2, with 7 bases in between. This CDR3 is built from 13 residues.

This chain connects TRBV7-9 to TRBJ2-3, with 7 bases identical to TRBD2. The trim removed 1 base at V and 2 bases at J, leaving 6 bases unmatched. Germline loops: CDR1 SEHNR, CDR2 FQNEAQ (reference sequence). The CDR3 totals 16 residues. This CDR3 is CASSLGAGAATDTQYF. CDR3 in DNA: TGTGCCAGCAGCTTAGGGGCGGGAGCCGCCACAGATACGCAGTATTTT.

The rearrangement links TRBV9 to TRBJ2-6, with TRBD2 identical over 7 bases. Germline V gene lookup returns CDR1 SGDLS and CDR2 YYNGEE. The length of the CDR3 is 15 residues. The V segment lost 6 bases and the J segment 4 bases; nucleotides outside the gene matches: 7. The CDR3, as DNA: TGTGCCAGCACCCGGGGAGGGGCCGGGGCCAACGTCCTGACTTTC. As protein: CASTRGGAGANVLTF.

The chain uses TRBV5-4 and TRBJ2-1, with TRBD1 matching over 8 bases. J gave up 7 bases and V 4 bases, and 7 bases lay outside the gene matches. Germline CDR1 is SGHNT and CDR2 is YYREEE (reference sequence). The length of the CDR3 is 14 residues. The CDR3 DNA follows: TGTGCCAGCAGCGGGGCGACAGGGGCGAATGAGCAGTTCTTC. Its protein is CASSGATGANEQFF.

The chain joins TRBV7-2 to TRBJ2-7, with a possible D match to TRBD1 (6 bases). Germline-derived CDR1 and CDR2 are SGHTA and FQGNSA. V lost 6 bases, J lost 6 bases, and 18 bases lay in between. The CDR3 runs to 14 residues. CDR3 sequence: CASSRTGHKGEQYF. The CDR3 DNA is TGTGCCAGCAGTCGTACGGGACATAAAGGCGAGCAGTACTTC. The complete variable domain, with remaining parts taken from reference TRBV7-2 and TRBJ2-7, reads GAGVSQSPSNKVTEKGKDVELRCDPISGHTALYWYRQSLGQGLEFLIYFQGNSAPDKSGLPSDRFSAERTGGSVSTLTIQRTQQEDSAVYLCASSRTGHKGEQYFGPGTRLTVT.

This clone is a singleton in its sample. In DNA form, the CDR3 reads TGTGCCAGCAGCTCCGACGGAGGTGGGAGCGATGAGCAGTTCTTC. As protein: CASSSDGGGSDEQFF. This chain joins TRBV5-4 and TRBJ2-1, with D perhaps matching TRBD2 (5 bases). CDR3 length: 15 residues. The V and J ends lost 3 bases and 8 bases respectively, with 18 bases between them. Germline CDR1 and CDR2: SGHNT and YYREEE (reference sequence).

The chain employs TRBV5-1 and TRBJ2-5; 13 positions match TRBD2. The trim removed 0 bases at V and 4 bases at J, leaving 0 bases unmatched. The germline V gene has CDR1 SGHRS and CDR2 YFSETQ. This CDR3 has 15 residues. The CDR3 nucleotides read TGCGCCAGCAGCTTGGGGACTAGCGGGAGAGAGACCCAGTACTTC. Amino acid sequence: CASSLGTSGRETQYF.

As DNA, the CDR3 is TGTGCCAGTAGTACGTCGGGACAGGGGGAGCTGTTTTTT. It yields the protein CASSTSGQGELFF. This rearrangement joins TRBV19 to TRBJ2-2; 7 bases match TRBD1. CDR3 length: 13 amino acids. V shed 4 bases and J 8 bases; nucleotides not matched to a gene: 4. CDR1 and CDR2 (germline): LNHDA, SQIVND (reference sequence).

This sequence joins TRBV28 and TRBJ1-2; no firm D call. V shed 4 bases and J shed 8 bases, with 8 bases lying between them. This CDR3 region has 11 residues. The germline gives CDR1 MDHEN, CDR2 SYDVKM. The CDR3 bases are TGTGCCAGCAGTTATACTTACGGCTACACCTTC. Protein sequence: CASSYTYGYTF.

This sequence joins TRBV19 and TRBJ1-1; TRBD1 matches 7 bases. Trimming cost V 3 bases and J 5 bases; bases outside gene matches: 6. Looked up from germline, CDR1 is LNHDA and CDR2 is SQIVND (reference sequence). CDR3 length: 14 amino acids. The CDR3 loop reads CASSIPGGRTEAFF. The CDR3 region has the DNA TGTGCCAGTAGTATCCCAGGGGGAAGGACTGAAGCTTTCTTT.

The J gene is TRBJ1-1, the V gene TRBV5-7; D is unresolved. TRBV5-7 is an ORF, and what it does is uncertain. CDR3 length equals 14 residues. V was trimmed by 7 bases and J by 4 bases, leaving 17 bases between them. For the CDR3, the DNA is TGTGCCAGCCCCTTGGATCGTAAATCCACTGAAGCTTTCTTT. This translates into CASPLDRKSTEAFF.

The chain combines TRBV6-5 with TRBJ2-7; 9 bases line up with TRBD1. The J segment lost 3 bases and the V segment lost 2 bases, leaving 2 bases of the junction unmatched. CDR1 and CDR2 from the germline V gene are MNHEY and SVGAGI. This CDR3 has 14 amino acids. For the CDR3, the DNA is TGTGCCAGCAGTTACGTGGGACAGGGCTACGAGCAGTACTTC. Amino acid sequence: CASSYVGQGYEQYF.

V gene TRBV7-6 combines with J gene TRBJ2-3; TRBD2 matches at 13 bases. Trimming removed 1 base from V and 2 bases from J; junction bases left unmatched: 6. Germline CDR1 is SGHVS and CDR2 is FNYEAQ. This CDR3 region has 18 residues. This CDR3 is CASSLVTSGRINTDTQYF. The CDR3 DNA reads as TGTGCCAGCAGCTTAGTGACTAGCGGGAGGATCAACACAGATACGCAGTATTTT.

This chain links TRBV7-9 with TRBJ2-7; 11 positions agree with TRBD2. The germline V gene has CDR1 SEHNR and CDR2 FQNEAQ (reference sequence). Trimming took 5 bases from V and 2 from J; bases not matched to a gene: 8. This CDR3 spans 16 amino acids. CDR3 bases: TGTGCCAGCAGCCCCCTTTTTAGCGGGAGGGCCTACGAGCAGTACTTC. Its translation: CASSPLFSGRAYEQYF. The full variable domain, completed using reference TRBV7-9 and TRBJ2-7, is DTGVSQNPRHKITKRGQNVTFRCDPISEHNRLYWYRQTLGQGPEFLTYFQNEAQLEKSRLLSDRFSAERPKGSFSTLEIQRTEQGDSAMYLCASSPLFSGRAYEQYFGPGTRLTVT.

The chain is built from TRBV5-6 and TRBJ1-2; D gene uncertain. The CDR3 sequence is 13 residues long. The V and J ends lost 3 bases and 7 bases respectively, with 13 bases between them. Germline CDR1 and CDR2: SGHDT and YYEEEE. The CDR3 coding sequence is TGTGCCAGCAGCTGGGAGACTTCGGGTGGCTACACCTTC. Protein: CASSWETSGGYTF.

This clone was seen only a few times. The chain couples TRBV28 to TRBJ2-1; 11 nucleotides agree with TRBD2. This CDR3 is 16 amino acids long. V trimming: 1 base; J trimming: 4 bases; junction bases outside the gene matches: 3. Germline V gives CDR1 MDHEN, CDR2 SYDVKM. CDR3 coding DNA: TGTGCCAGCAGTTTATCCGCTAGCGGGAGGTACAATGAGCAGTTCTTC. It is translated as CASSLSASGRYNEQFF.

The chain employs TRBV19 and TRBJ1-1, with D possibly matching TRBD1 (6 bases). The CDR3 is 14 residues long. V dropped 4 bases and J dropped 0 bases, with 9 bases sitting between them. CDR1 is LNHDA and CDR2 is SQIVND in the germline V gene (reference sequence). CDR3 protein: CASSKGTMNTEAFF. In nucleotides, the CDR3 is TGTGCCAGTAGTAAGGGGACAATGAACACTGAAGCTTTCTTT. Full variable domain (rest looked up from reference TRBV19 and TRBJ1-1): DGGITQSPKYLFRKEGQNVTLSCEQNLNHDAMYWYRQDPGQGLRLIYYSQIVNDFQKGDIAEGYSVSREKKESFPLTVTSAQKNPTAFYLCASSKGTMNTEAFFGQGTRLTVV.

This clone was seen ten or more times. This rearrangement joins TRBV9 to TRBJ2-7, with 7 bases aligning to TRBD2. The length of the CDR3 is 14 residues. Germline V lookup: CDR1 SGDLS, CDR2 YYNGEE. The trim removed 4 bases at V and 4 bases at J, leaving 8 bases unmatched. CDR3 bases: TGTGCCAGCAGCCCCCGGGAGGATGGGTACGAGCAGTACTTC. This translates into CASSPREDGYEQYF.